Listed here are 18 T cell receptor beta chains from one sample, sequenced in a study of blood T cell repertoires in COVID-19. Method: immunoSEQ multiplex PCR; TCRdb's copy keeps in-frame clones and lacks some. Among 150,000 to 200,000 clones, 60% to 80% were seen once, and the ten largest hold around 24%. Specimen: peripheral blood. These receptors originate from a woman in her 70s with acute or convalescent COVID-19.

In its sample, this clone was seen once. This chain uses TRBV5-6 with TRBJ2-5; 11 bases align to TRBD2. The germline gives CDR1 SGHDT, CDR2 YYEEEE. Trimming cost V 3 bases and J 2 bases; bases outside gene matches: 12. The CDR3 loop spans 18 amino acids. CDR3 amino acids: CASSSLGRLAGRQETQYF. Here the CDR3 DNA reads TGTGCCAGCAGCTCGTTGGGAAGACTAGCGGGGAGACAAGAGACCCAGTACTTC.

The gene calls are TRBV19 and TRBJ1-1, with a weak D call TRBD1 (5 bases). Trimming left V 6 bases short and J 3 bases short, with 26 bases between. The CDR3 sequence is 18 residues long. The germline V gene encodes CDR1 LNHDA and CDR2 SQIVND (reference sequence). The CDR3 sequence: CASRLSAGWGRLDTEAFF. Written as DNA, the CDR3 is TGTGCCAGTAGACTATCTGCAGGGTGGGGAAGGCTGGACACTGAAGCTTTCTTT.

The chain employs TRBV18 and TRBJ1-1, with TRBD1 as a possible D gene (5 bases). Germline assignment: CDR1 KGHSH and CDR2 LQKENI. Trimming cost V 3 bases and J 5 bases, with 16 bases left between them. The length of the CDR3 is 15 residues. CDR3 amino acids: CASSPQDTLGTEAFF. DNA of the CDR3: TGTGCCAGCTCACCTCAGGACACCCTAGGGACTGAAGCTTTCTTT.

This clone was seen just once. The V call is TRBV6-1, the J call TRBJ2-1; tentatively, D is TRBD2 (6 bases). The CDR3 covers 18 residues. The V gene lost 4 bases and the J gene lost 2 bases, with 21 bases spanning the gap. Germline CDR1 and CDR2: MNHNS and SASEGT. CDR3 protein: CASSGAGLHSLPYNEQFF. The CDR3 DNA reads TGTGCCAGCAGTGGGGCGGGACTCCATAGCTTGCCCTACAATGAGCAGTTCTTC.

The rearrangement links TRBV27 to TRBJ2-5; D possibly corresponds to TRBD1 (6 bases). Germline V lookup: CDR1 MNHEY, CDR2 SMNVEV (reference sequence). Between the trimmed V and J ends, which lost 0 bases and 0 bases, there was a span of 8 bases. The CDR3 is 15 amino acids. The CDR3 DNA sequence: TGTGCCAGCAGTTTATCCTGGACAGACCAAGAGACCCAGTACTTC. Its translation is CASSLSWTDQETQYF.

The chain recombines TRBV10-1 with TRBJ2-1; 11 bases map to TRBD2. Germline assignment: CDR1 WNHNN and CDR2 SYGVQD (reference sequence). V was clipped by 6 bases and J by 8 bases; unmatched bases: 3. The CDR3 has 13 residues. CDR3 DNA: TGCGCCAGCAGCCAACTAGCGGGAGATGAGCAGTTCTTC. Residues: CASSQLAGDEQFF.

The chain links TRBV14 to TRBJ2-7; 8 bases are shared with TRBD1. V shed 4 bases, J shed 2 bases, and the junction held 7 bases outside the gene matches. CDR3 size: 15 residues. Per the germline V gene, CDR1 is SGHDN and CDR2 is FVKESK. The CDR3: CASSRQGMGPYEQYF. The CDR3 DNA reads as TGTGCCAGCAGCCGACAGGGGATGGGGCCCTACGAGCAGTACTTC.

The rearrangement links TRBV29-1 to TRBJ1-2; no reliable D call. Germline-derived CDR1 and CDR2 are SQVTM and ANQGSEA. CDR3 size: 17 residues. V was clipped by 1 base and J by 0 bases, with 18 bases between them. In nucleotides, the CDR3 is TGCAGCGTTGAAGCTGCAGGAGTTCGGGATTCTAACTATGGCTACACCTTC. The encoded protein is CSVEAAGVRDSNYGYTF.

The table lists this clone with a count of one. The chain carries TRBV2 and TRBJ2-7; TRBD2 matches 11 bases. The germline CDR1 and CDR2 sequences are SNHLY and FYNNEI. The V and J ends lost 5 bases and 6 bases, in that order; junction bases with no gene match: 9. The CDR3 extends over 15 amino acids. The CDR3 spells CASSILAGDVGEQYF. The DNA for the CDR3 is TGTGCCAGCAGTATACTAGCGGGAGACGTCGGCGAGCAGTACTTC.

This sequence joins TRBV28 and TRBJ2-7; perhaps TRBD1 as D (7 bases). The CDR3 runs 16 residues. Germline V gene data show CDR1 as MDHEN and CDR2 as SYDVKM. V gave up 7 bases and J gave up 3 bases, with 22 bases separating them. The chain's CDR3 is CASIGPGGQKGYEQYF. In nucleotides, the CDR3 is TGTGCCAGCATAGGCCCAGGGGGGCAGAAGGGCTACGAGCAGTACTTC. Drawing the rest from reference TRBV28 and TRBJ2-7, the complete variable domain is DVKVTQSSRYLVKRTGEKVFLECVQDMDHENMFWYRQDPGLGLRLIYFSYDVKMKEKGDIPEGYSVSREKKERFSLILESASTNQTSMYLCASIGPGGQKGYEQYFGPGTRLTVT.

The chain employs TRBV3-1 (or the pseudogene TRBV3-2) and TRBJ2-5; 7 bases align to TRBD2. The V segment lost 4 bases and the J segment 2 bases; nucleotides outside the gene matches: 7. This CDR3 is 15 amino acids long. Germline assignment: CDR1 LGHDT and CDR2 YNNKEL (reference sequence). The CDR3, as DNA: TGTGCCAGCAGCCTTCCAGCGGGACGACAAGAGACCCAGTACTTC. It codes for CASSLPAGRQETQYF.

The genes are TRBV6-5 and TRBJ1-3; 7 bases line up with TRBD1. CDR1 is MNHEY and CDR2 is SVGAGI in the germline V gene. CDR3 length: 15 residues. V was clipped by 6 bases and J by 0 bases; unmatched bases: 5. CDR3 residues: CASRPYRGSGNTIYF. In nucleotides, the CDR3 is TGTGCCAGCAGACCGTACAGGGGCTCTGGAAACACCATATATTTT.

The genes are TRBV7-2 and TRBJ1-1; D may be TRBD1 (5 bases). The germline V and J ends were trimmed by 1 base and 4 bases, with 10 bases remaining between them. Looked up from germline, CDR1 is SGHTA and CDR2 is FQGNSA. The CDR3 totals 14 residues. CDR3 in amino acids: CASSLGGRATEAFF. The CDR3 DNA reads as TGTGCCAGCAGCTTAGGGGGCAGGGCCACTGAAGCTTTCTTT.

This clone was found a few times. The chain uses TRBV19 and TRBJ1-5; perhaps TRBD1 as D (5 bases). The CDR3 covers 18 residues. The ends were cut back, 1 base at V and 0 bases at J, with 16 bases in the middle. The germline V gene has CDR1 LNHDA and CDR2 SQIVND (reference sequence). The CDR3 nucleotides are TGTGCCAGTAGTATAGCATACAGGTTCCCCGATAGCAATCAGCCCCAGCATTTT. It specifies CASSIAYRFPDSNQPQHF.

V is TRBV7-8 and J is TRBJ2-4; D might be TRBD2 (6 bases). There are 19 residues in the CDR3. The germline gives CDR1 SGHVS, CDR2 FQNEAQ. Trimming removed 0 bases from V and 0 bases from J, with 18 bases in between. The CDR3 sequence: CASSLARPGGGLAKNIQYF. The CDR3 DNA sequence: TGTGCCAGCAGCTTAGCCCGCCCTGGGGGAGGCCTAGCCAAAAACATTCAGTACTTC.

The V and J genes are TRBV29-1 and TRBJ2-7; a weak D match, TRBD1 (6 bases). Trimming took 4 bases from V and 10 from J, leaving 14 bases between them. Germline V CDR1 and CDR2: SQVTM, ANQGSEA. The CDR3 has 11 residues. The CDR3 DNA follows: TGCAGCGTTGGATCAGGGGTGGAACAGTACTTC. Translated: CSVGSGVEQYF.

DNA for the CDR3: TGTGCCAGCAGCCAACAGGTTTATGGTGAAGCTTTCTTT. This codes for CASSQQVYGEAFF. The genes are TRBV14 and TRBJ1-1; D is unclear. Trimming removed 2 bases at V and 7 bases at J, with 11 bases between. This CDR3 is built from 13 residues. Germline-derived CDR1 and CDR2 are SGHDN and FVKESK.

Only a few counts were recorded for this clone. This sequence joins TRBV24-1 and TRBJ2-3; possible D gene TRBD2, 6 bases. V was cut by 9 bases and J by 4 bases, with 19 bases left in between. CDR1 and CDR2 (germline): KGHDR, SFDVKD. CDR3 size: 15 residues. This CDR3 reads CATGFSGPASDTQYF. DNA for the CDR3: TGTGCCACCGGTTTCAGCGGGCCCGCGTCAGATACGCAGTATTTT.